The clone carrying this T cell receptor (beta chain) turned up a few times. Its antigen is undetermined. TCR cDNA molecules each carried a unique molecular identifier. TCRdb fed the 5' RACE reads into MiXCR, producing one record per CDR3 protein. The sample carries tens of thousands of distinct CDR3 sequences, roughly an eighth recorded once. The sample's time point: sample taken at primary tumor resection. In each case, whole RNA from tumor, nontumor lung or frozen PBMC was sequenced unsorted. A total of more than 65 untreated early-stage non-small cell lung cancer patients served as donors. The sample belongs to a study of spatial heterogeneity in lung cancer. Study observations and caveats: The appearance of ubiquitous expanded tumor TCRs in blood was greater at resection than follow-up.

CDR1 and CDR2 from the germline V gene are SGHDT and YYEEEE. This CDR3 has 14 residues. The V and J ends lost 4 bases and 7 bases respectively, with 15 bases between them. The gene calls are TRBV5-6 and TRBJ2-1; D remains ambiguous. Sequenced here: PBMCs, sampled at surgery. This TCR derives from a male donor with early-stage non-small cell lung cancer. CDR3 nucleotides: TGTGCCAGCAGCCTGTTAGGACCGCGGAATGAGCAGTTCTTC. Encoded protein: CASSLLGPRNEQFF. Based on the CDR3 plus reference TRBV5-6 and TRBJ2-1, the full variable domain is DAGVTQSPTHLIKTRGQQVTLRCSPKSGHDTVSWYQQALGQGPQFIFQYYEEEERQRGNFPDRFSGHQFPNYSSELNVNALLLGDSALYLCASSLLGPRNEQFFGPGTRLTVL.